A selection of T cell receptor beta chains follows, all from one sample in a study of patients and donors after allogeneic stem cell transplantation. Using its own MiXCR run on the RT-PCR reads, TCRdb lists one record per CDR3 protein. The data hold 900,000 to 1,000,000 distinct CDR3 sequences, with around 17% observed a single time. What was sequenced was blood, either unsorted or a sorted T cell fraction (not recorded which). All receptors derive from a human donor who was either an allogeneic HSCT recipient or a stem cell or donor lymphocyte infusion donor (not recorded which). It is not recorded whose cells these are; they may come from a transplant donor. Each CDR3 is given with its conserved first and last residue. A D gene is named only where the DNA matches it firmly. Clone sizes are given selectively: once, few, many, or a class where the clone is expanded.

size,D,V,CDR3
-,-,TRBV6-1,CASPDLNTDTQYF
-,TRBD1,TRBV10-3,CAISELGQKPYEQYF
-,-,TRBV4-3,CASSQGLGASSYEQYF
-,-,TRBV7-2,CASSPEDRSSYEQYF
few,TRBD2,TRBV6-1,CASSPRTSGTEQFF
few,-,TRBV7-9,CASSYLAGYNSPLHF
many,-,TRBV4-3,CASSQDLRGRFYEQYF
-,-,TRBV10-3,CAISGGRVATEAFF
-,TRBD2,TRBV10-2,CASSEWGSGRYEQYF
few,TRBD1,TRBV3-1,CASSHRQGQETQYF
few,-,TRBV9,CASSALIEGSGEQYF
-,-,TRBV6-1,CASRIATGNTEAFF
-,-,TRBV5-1,CASSGASLADTQYF
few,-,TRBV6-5,CASSYTHLKNTEAFF
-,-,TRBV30,CAWQSQETQYF
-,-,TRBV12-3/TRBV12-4,CASSPSADNSPLHF
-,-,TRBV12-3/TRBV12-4,CASSSTRTANNSPLHF
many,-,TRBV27,CASSLIGDTQYF
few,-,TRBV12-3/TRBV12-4,CASSLARAHWGAYEQYF
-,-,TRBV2,CASNGPQGINYGYTF
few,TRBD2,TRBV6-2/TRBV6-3,CASRNNGLAGTDTQYF
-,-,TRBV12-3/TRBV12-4,CASSGGRPLTDTQYF
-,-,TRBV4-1,CASSQDSAYEQYF
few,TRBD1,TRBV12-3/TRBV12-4,CASSLRDRGDYGYTF
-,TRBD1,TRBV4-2,CASSQGSRTGPHEQYF
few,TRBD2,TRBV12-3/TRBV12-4,CASSAGGGRADTQYF
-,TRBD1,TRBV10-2,CASSTGRDRGEQYF
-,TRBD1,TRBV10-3,CAIRPGGRMNTEAFF
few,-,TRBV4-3,CASSQGMGSNQPQHF
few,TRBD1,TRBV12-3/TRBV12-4,CASRNTGVYEQYF
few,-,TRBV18,CASSPLKAASRLDTQYF
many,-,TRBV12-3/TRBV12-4,CASSLASKNTEAFF
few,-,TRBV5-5,CASSISPEDTEAFF
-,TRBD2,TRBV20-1,CSVEGLKETQYF
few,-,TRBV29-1,CSHRGKETQYF
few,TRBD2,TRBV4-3,CASSQTLAVHEQFF
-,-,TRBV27,CASSFINNEQFF
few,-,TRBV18,CASSPQGDSGANVLTF
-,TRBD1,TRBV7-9,CASSPRTGVGEQYF
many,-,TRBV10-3,CAISAGGVDLQHF
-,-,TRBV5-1,CASSLERAVTDTQYF
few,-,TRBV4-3,CASSQVDRFTDTQYF